The 25 T cell receptor beta chains listed next were all sequenced from one sample in a study of blood T cell repertoires in COVID-19. This table comes from immunoSEQ multiplex PCR, and its TCRdb copy is limited to in-frame clones, with some not included. The table shows 200,000 to 250,000 clones, with 80% occurring only once. The sample was PBMCs or T cells enriched from blood (not recorded which). The receptor source for this set is a young man with acute COVID-19.

CDR3 protein: CASRQGPGELFF. CDR3 nucleotide sequence: TGTGCCAGTCGACAGGGGCCCGGGGAGCTGTTTTTT. The rearrangement links TRBV2 to TRBJ2-2; 8 bases match TRBD1. Germline-derived CDR1 and CDR2 are SNHLY and FYNNEI. V lost 9 bases and J lost 6; bases outside the gene matches: 3. The CDR3 loop spans 12 amino acids.

This rearrangement joins TRBV2 to TRBJ1-1, with D unclear. V was cut by 4 bases and J by 4 bases, with 13 bases left in between. Germline V gene data show CDR1 as SNHLY and CDR2 as FYNNEI. CDR3 length: 14 amino acids. The CDR3 sequence is CASSGTGSGTEAFF. As DNA, the CDR3 is TGTGCCAGCAGTGGAACGGGATCTGGCACTGAAGCTTTCTTT.

This clone appeared a single time. V gene TRBV19 combines with J gene TRBJ1-2, with D unresolved. The CDR3 consists of 12 residues. Trimming took off 6 bases at V and 10 bases at J, with 15 bases between the two ends. Per the germline V gene, CDR1 is LNHDA and CDR2 is SQIVND (reference sequence). CDR3 nucleotide sequence: TGTGCCAGTAGCCGAAAAAGAGATTCCTACACCTTC. Protein sequence: CASSRKRDSYTF.

CDR3 protein: CASELRGQYIYEQYF. The CDR3 nucleotides read TGTGCCAGCGAACTTAGGGGACAGTATATTTACGAGCAGTACTTC. This chain links TRBV2 with TRBJ2-7; TRBD1 matches at 7 bases. CDR3 size: 15 residues. CDR1 is SNHLY, CDR2 FYNNEI, per germline. J lost 4 bases, V lost 8 bases, and 14 bases had no gene match.

This chain uses TRBV7-9 with TRBJ2-3; maybe TRBD1 (5 bases). Germline CDR1 and CDR2: SEHNR and FQNEAQ (reference sequence). Trimming removed 0 bases from V and 10 bases from J, with 17 bases in between. This CDR3 has 15 residues. In DNA form, the CDR3 reads TGTGCCAGCAGCTTAGCGTCGCAGGGTATTTTTGCGCAGTATTTT. It translates to CASSLASQGIFAQYF. The full variable domain, with the rest looked up from reference TRBV7-9 and TRBJ2-3, is DTGVSQNPRHKITKRGQNVTFRCDPISEHNRLYWYRQTLGQGPEFLTYFQNEAQLEKSRLLSDRFSAERPKGSFSTLEIQRTEQGDSAMYLCASSLASQGIFAQYFGPGTRLTVL.

CDR3 region: CASSRPQQATNEKLFF. In nucleotides, the CDR3 is TGTGCCAGCAGTCGACCACAGCAAGCAACTAATGAAAAACTGTTTTTT. V usage is TRBV6-6 and J usage is TRBJ1-4; D unclear. Germline V CDR1 and CDR2: MNHNY, SVGAGI (reference sequence). This CDR3 comprises 16 residues. With 5 bases removed from V and 0 bases from J, the gap between germline ends came to 13 bases.

The chain employs TRBV7-2 and TRBJ1-4; D is possibly TRBD1 (5 bases). The V gene's germline CDR1 is SGHTA and CDR2 FQGNSA. With 5 bases removed from V and 2 bases from J, the gap between germline ends came to 9 bases. This CDR3 region has 14 residues. The CDR3 region has the DNA TGTGCCAGCAGCCGGACACCTACTAATGAAAAACTGTTTTTT. This codes for CASSRTPTNEKLFF. The full variable domain, with the rest looked up from reference TRBV7-2 and TRBJ1-4, is GAGVSQSPSNKVTEKGKDVELRCDPISGHTALYWYRQSLGQGLEFLIYFQGNSAPDKSGLPSDRFSAERTGGSVSTLTIQRTQQEDSAVYLCASSRTPTNEKLFFGSGTQLSVL.

The V and J genes are TRBV23-1 and TRBJ2-7; perhaps TRBD1 as D (6 bases). TRBV23-1 is flagged as an ORF with uncertain function. V dropped 0 bases and J dropped 3 bases, with 24 bases sitting between them. The CDR3 loop spans 19 amino acids. The CDR3 DNA follows: TGCGCCAGCAGTCAATCGGGAGCCTTTAAGACAGGAAGCCTCTACGAGCAGTACTTC. It translates to CASSQSGAFKTGSLYEQYF.

A remark on this clone: The sample has other DNA sequences that encode this CDR3 too. The V and J genes are TRBV15 and TRBJ1-5, with 11 positions matching TRBD1. V dropped 1 base and J dropped 7; count of bases not matched to a gene: 3. CDR1 LNHNV and CDR2 YYDKDF come from the germline V gene (reference sequence). This CDR3 has 15 residues. Here the CDR3 DNA reads TGTGCCACCAGCAGAGTCGGGACAGGGGGACAGCCCCAGCATTTT. This encodes CATSRVGTGGQPQHF.

The chain joins TRBV12-3 or TRBV12-4 to TRBJ1-1; maybe TRBD1 (5 bases). CDR3 length: 12 amino acids. V was cut by 5 bases and J by 5 bases, with 9 bases left in between. CDR3 amino acids: CASSGGGTEAFF. CDR3 DNA sequence: TGTGCCAGCAGTGGTGGGGGGACTGAAGCTTTCTTT.

V and J are TRBV5-4 and TRBJ2-7; 8 nucleotides align to TRBD1. This CDR3 region has 13 residues. Germline assignment: CDR1 SGHNT and CDR2 YYREEE (reference sequence). Trimming cost V 4 bases and J 4 bases; bases outside gene matches: 4. The CDR3 reads CASSLDRAYEQYF. The DNA of the CDR3 is TGTGCCAGCAGCCTGGACAGGGCTTACGAGCAGTACTTC.

About this clone: In the same sample, other DNA sequences code for this CDR3. This rearrangement joins TRBV9 to TRBJ1-3; D may be TRBD1 (5 bases). Germline V CDR1 and CDR2: SGDLS, YYNGEE. The CDR3 sequence is 13 residues long. V was shortened by 0 bases and J by 7 bases, with 8 bases between the two germline ends. This CDR3 reads CASSVASGNTIYF. CDR3 DNA: TGTGCCAGCAGCGTAGCCTCAGGGAACACCATATATTTT.

The chain carries TRBV10-3 and TRBJ1-1; 10 bases align to TRBD1. The germline V gene encodes CDR1 ENHRY and CDR2 SYGVKD. The junction had 3 bases not matched to a gene; V was cut back by 6 bases and J by 8 bases. The CDR3 is made up of 12 amino acids. In DNA, the CDR3 is TGTGCCATCAGCCCGGACAGGGGGGAAGCTTTCTTT. It encodes CAISPDRGEAFF.

The rearrangement joins TRBV25-1 to TRBJ1-2; possibly TRBD1 for D (5 bases). This CDR3 has 14 residues. Trimming stripped 6 bases from V and 4 bases from J, with 15 bases between. CDR1 is MGHDK and CDR2 is SYGVNS in the germline V gene. The CDR3 DNA reads TGTGCCAGCAGAAATTACAGGACAATCTATGGCTACACCTTC. Protein: CASRNYRTIYGYTF.

The chain uses TRBV5-4 and TRBJ2-1; the D call may be TRBD1 or TRBD2 (5 bases each). V lost 4 bases and J lost 5, with 16 bases in between. CDR1 is SGHNT, CDR2 YYREEE, per germline (reference sequence). The CDR3 loop spans 15 amino acids. CDR3 sequence: CASSLGRQINNEQFF. The CDR3 DNA is TGTGCCAGCAGCCTGGGGAGACAGATAAACAATGAGCAGTTCTTC.

This rearrangement joins TRBV19 to TRBJ2-6; D is uncertain. Trimming removed 2 bases at V and 2 bases at J, with 13 bases between. The CDR3 contains 17 residues. CDR1 and CDR2 from the germline V gene are LNHDA and SQIVND (reference sequence). The CDR3 loop is CASSIQISKTGANVLTF. The CDR3 region has the DNA TGTGCCAGTAGTATACAGATCTCCAAGACTGGGGCCAACGTCCTGACTTTC.

In this sample, this clone is medium-sized. The sample has other DNA sequences that encode this CDR3 too. CDR3 amino acids: CASSIGQGAYEQYF. The CDR3 bases are TGTGCCAGTAGTATAGGACAGGGGGCCTACGAGCAGTACTTC. This chain joins TRBV19 and TRBJ2-7; 9 nucleotides match TRBD1. J was trimmed by 2 bases and V by 1 base; bases with no gene match: 0. Germline CDR1 LNHDA, CDR2 SQIVND (reference sequence). The CDR3 sequence is 14 residues long.

This chain links TRBV25-1 with TRBJ2-7; perhaps TRBD1 as D (6 bases). V shed 6 bases and J shed 2 bases, with 14 bases lying between them. The CDR3 totals 14 residues. The germline V gene has CDR1 MGHDK and CDR2 SYGVNS. The CDR3 here is CASSSRGLAYEQYF. The CDR3 DNA reads as TGTGCCAGCAGCTCCAGGGGATTGGCCTACGAGCAGTACTTC.

The chain carries TRBV28 and TRBJ1-2; D uncertain. V lost 5 bases and J lost 0, with 7 bases in between. There are 13 residues in the CDR3. The germline CDR1 and CDR2 sequences are MDHEN and SYDVKM. CDR3 DNA sequence: TGTGCCAGCAGTCTGTATGCTAACTATGGCTACACCTTC. This sequence encodes CASSLYANYGYTF.

In this sample, this clone turned up a few times. The V call is TRBV2, the J call TRBJ1-2, with 7 positions matching TRBD1. The CDR3 consists of 14 residues. Germline CDR1 reads SNHLY; CDR2 reads FYNNEI. V shed 6 bases and J 6 bases; nucleotides not matched to a gene: 10. The CDR3 region is CASRSITGDHGYTF. In nucleotides, the CDR3 is TGTGCCAGCAGATCCATCACAGGGGACCATGGCTACACCTTC.

The chain couples TRBV5-5 to TRBJ1-2, with D maybe TRBD1 (6 bases). The CDR3 length is 14 residues. CDR1 is SGHKS, CDR2 YYEKEE, per germline (reference sequence). V lost 1 base to trimming and J lost 5 bases, with 12 bases between them. CDR3 sequence: CASSLTGIPYGYTF. The CDR3 DNA sequence: TGTGCCAGCAGCTTGACAGGGATCCCTTATGGCTACACCTTC.

In regard to this clone: Other nucleotide sequences from this sample produce the same CDR3. V is TRBV5-4 and J is TRBJ2-7, with TRBD2 matching 13 bases. The V gene's germline CDR1 is SGHNT and CDR2 YYREEE (reference sequence). The J segment lost 3 bases and the V segment lost 4 bases, leaving 4 bases of the junction unmatched. This CDR3 comprises 15 residues. The CDR3 nucleotides are TGTGCCAGCAGCCTGGGGACTAGCGGGATCTACGAGCAGTACTTC. This encodes CASSLGTSGIYEQYF.

This chain connects TRBV5-4 to TRBJ1-2, with D perhaps TRBD1 (6 bases). Germline-derived CDR1 and CDR2 are SGHNT and YYREEE (reference sequence). Trimming shortened V by 0 bases and J by 4 bases, and 13 bases separated the two germline ends. The CDR3 has 15 residues. CDR3 nucleotides: TGTGCCAGCAGCTTGGTCGGGGGGCAGGGCTATGGCTACACCTTC. Residues: CASSLVGGQGYGYTF.

The chain joins TRBV3-1 (or the pseudogene TRBV3-2) to TRBJ2-7, with 8 positions matching TRBD1. Trimming at V came to 4 bases and at J to 1 base, leaving 9 bases not matched to a gene. The length of the CDR3 is 16 residues. The germline V gene has CDR1 LGHDT and CDR2 YNNKEL (reference sequence). CDR3 in amino acids: CASSLHSGDRSYEQYF. CDR3 sequence (DNA): TGTGCCAGCAGCCTTCATTCTGGGGACAGGTCCTACGAGCAGTACTTC.

The chain has TRBV18 and TRBJ2-6, with 7 nucleotides matching TRBD1. The junction had 4 bases not matched to a gene; V was cut back by 3 bases and J by 2 bases. The CDR3 is 16 residues long. CDR1 is KGHSH and CDR2 is LQKENI in the germline V gene. This chain's CDR3 is CASSPLQGTGANVLTF. CDR3 DNA sequence: TGTGCCAGCTCACCTTTACAGGGGACTGGGGCCAACGTCCTGACTTTC.